This T cell receptor beta chain was found in a study of spatial heterogeneity in lung cancer. Study-wide points: At tumor resection, ubiquitous expanded TCRs were detected in blood more often than later.

Many counts were recorded for this clonotype. Its target is not known. Per germline, CDR1 SGHTA and CDR2 FQGNSA. This CDR3 spans 14 amino acids. Germline trimming cut 5 bases from V and 2 bases from J; bases unmatched to any gene: 4. The time point here: sample taken at primary tumor resection. The donors, 70 to 80 patients with untreated early-stage non-small cell lung cancer, provided the samples. Tumor, nontumor lung or frozen PBMC supplied whole RNA, sequenced without sorting. Each TCR cDNA molecule carried a unique molecular identifier. TCRdb recomputed calls from the 5' RACE reads with MiXCR, one row per CDR3 protein. The table includes 9,500 to 11,000 distinct CDR3 sequences, over 6% detected once.

This sequence was found in a male donor with early-stage non-small cell lung cancer. The starting material was PBMCs, obtained at surgery. V is TRBV7-2 and J is TRBJ2-5, with 8 bases identical to TRBD2. CDR3 coding DNA: TGTGCCAGCAGCCCAGGACTAGCTCAAGAGACCCAGTACTTC. This sequence encodes CASSPGLAQETQYF. The full variable domain, rest sourced from reference TRBV7-2 and TRBJ2-5, is GAGVSQSPSNKVTEKGKDVELRCDPISGHTALYWYRQSLGQGLEFLIYFQGNSAPDKSGLPSDRFSAERTGGSVSTLTIQRTQQEDSAVYLCASSPGLAQETQYFGPGTRLLVL.